This T cell receptor beta chain derives from a study of follicular helper T cells after annual influenza vaccination. The protocol was immunoSEQ multiplex PCR, while the TCRdb copy is restricted to in-frame clones and leaves out a portion. The table has under 15,000 clones, approximately 84% seen once. As concerns this clone: Its antigen is currently unknown.

Time point meaning: 2015-2016 season, pre-vaccination. Germline V gene data show CDR1 as SGHTA and CDR2 as FQGNSA. The ends lost 4 bases at V and 6 bases at J; junction bases unmatched: 5. The CDR3 loop spans 13 amino acids. Broader study findings: Undersampling of larger non-cTfh compartments could not be excluded.

V usage is TRBV7-2 and J usage is TRBJ1-2; 7 bases agree with TRBD1. The input for sequencing was CXCR5- memory CD4+ T cells sorted from blood, taken on the day of influenza vaccination. This TCR derives from an adult who received the influenza vaccine. For the CDR3, the DNA is TGTGCCAGCAGCTCGGACAGGCGGGATGGCTACACCTTC. Translation: CASSSDRRDGYTF.